The source of this TCR beta chain is a study of blood T cell repertoires in COVID-19. Study as a whole: Whether acute or convalescent, the COVID-19 samples came from the United States, Italy and Spain.

Generated by immunoSEQ multiplex PCR, the TCRdb table keeps only in-frame clones and is missing some. The table records roughly 130,000 clones, over 65% of them present only once. Germline CDR1 and CDR2: SGHRS and YFSETQ. The CDR3 has 15 residues. J lost 8 bases, V lost 4 bases, and 10 bases had no gene match. The origin of this receptor is a woman aged 65 to 85 with acute or convalescent COVID-19. The V call is TRBV5-1, the J call TRBJ2-1, with TRBD2 matching 9 bases. The specimen sequenced was peripheral blood. This chain's CDR3 is CASSLSGGRGDEQFF. CDR3 coding DNA: TGCGCCAGCAGCCTCAGCGGGGGGCGGGGCGATGAGCAGTTCTTC.